Sequencing of this TCR beta chain was carried out in a study of T cell clones after liver transplantation (dated by TCRdb to the late 2010s). About the study as a whole: The samples were obtained from ITN030ST, a randomized trial that attempted immunosuppression withdrawal within 2 years after liver transplantation. Donor-reactive T cell clones were identified by TCRbeta sequencing following a pre-transplant mixed lymphocyte reaction and were subsequently tracked in post-transplant blood. Third party-reactive TCRbeta sequences from pre-transplant MLRs were also identified as an antigen-independent comparator for donor-reactive sequences. Of the eight recipients, a few were HCV-positive, while the remaining recipients had been transplanted for non-autoimmune, non-viral indications. Subjects received no induction therapy and standard immunosuppression until randomization at 12-24 months post-transplant. To count as tolerant, a recipient had to stay completely off immunosuppression for at least one year without liver enzymes climbing beyond twice the upper limit of normal. Blood samples were taken pre-transplant, pre-randomization before withdrawal, and post-randomization after full withdrawal or failed withdrawal. The study cohort included 8 liver transplant recipients, of whom 3 were classified as tolerant and 5 as non-tolerant.

Frozen genomic DNA underwent high-throughput TCRbeta CDR3 sequencing by immunoSEQ, including PCR amplification, mapping, bias correction and internal controls. The authors processed their data as follows. Only productive rearrangements were retained, and each unique TCRbeta sequence was defined by its CDR3 nucleotide sequence together with its V and J gene. For classification of a sequence as donor-reactive, at least 5-fold expansion in CFSE-low cells relative to unstimulated pre-transplant cells and a frequency of at least 0.01% were required. Minimum frequency thresholds were set for each subject on the basis of the unstimulated sample with the lowest template count, so that a detection power of at least 90% was ensured. Repertoire turnover was measured by Jensen-Shannon divergence between the top 1000 TCRbeta sequences post- and pre-transplant. Two-sided Fisher's exact tests were used to test for changes in how often donor-reactive sequences were detected. TCRdb took over this immuneACCESS table, retaining in-frame rearrangements with V and J assigned. Such tables are incomplete; in checked studies, under half of the missing clones stem from an unresolved V gene, and the remainder is unexplained. V, J and clone size are taken as reported in that table, and D and trimming were inferred from the DNA itself. This sample comprises 20,000 to 30,000 clones, 55% to 75% of them detected only once. The ten most abundant clones make up around 2.9% of the sample.

In the paper's terms, the time point label means: pre-transplant. Thawed unstimulated PBMCs were stained for CD3, CD4 and CD8 and FACS-sorted into CD3+CD4+ and CD3+CD8+ populations. All 8 studied subjects were randomized to immunosuppression withdrawal. The Qiagen DNeasy Blood and Tissue Kit was used for isolation of genomic DNA. The CDR3 spans 15 residues, from the cysteine through the phenylalanine. Only the CDR3 region is kept as DNA, spanning 45 bases read in frame from base 1. V loses 4 bases, J loses 0 bases, and the germline ends lie 12 bases apart. CDR1 and CDR2, per the germline V gene, are KGHSH and LQKENI. As to this clone: The antigen this receptor binds is unknown. There are no base qualities to consult, and no much larger clone falls within one base.

Points the paper makes about the study in general: Because of small, heterogeneous patient numbers and non-standardized post-transplant time points, the conclusions were only preliminary. Donor-reactive sequences declined more than third party-reactive ones, suggesting partial antigen-specific deletion unrelated to withdrawal success. A significant post-transplant decrease in circulating donor-reactive CD4 TCRbeta sequences was observed in most of the 8 subjects, irrespective of tolerance or HCV status. When repertoire turnover was accounted for, significantly reduced detection of donor-reactive sequences was found in 7 of 8 subjects for CD4 and in 8 of 8 subjects for CD8. Since no allograft tissue specimens were available, donor-reactive T cells may have migrated into the graft instead of being deleted. In two subjects, low numbers of available donor cells limited the measurable donor-reactive repertoire.

The chain was built from TRBV18 and TRBJ1-1; the D gene remains uncertain. This receptor was obtained from a human donor who received a liver transplant. The specimen comprised CD4+ T cells from blood, sampled before liver transplant. The CDR3 region reads CASSHNVEMNTEAFF. The nucleotide sequence reads TGTGCCAGCTCACATAACGTAGAAATGAACACTGAAGCTTTCTTT.